This T cell receptor beta chain was sequenced in a study of T-cell reconstitution after alpha-beta-depleted transplantation in children. Findings and caveats of the study: Newly made T cells mostly supplied T-cell counts and diversity one year after transplant. There were reportedly several hundred expanded graft clones from which alpha-beta T cells came about two months after transplant.

This clonotype appeared a few times. The antigen remains undetermined. Preparation of the TCRbeta library was carried out with unique molecular identifiers. From the PCR reads, TCRdb called clonotypes with MiXCR, one entry per CDR3 protein. The data contain 450,000 to 600,000 distinct CDR3 sequences, about 10% of them singletons. The sequencing here drew on PBMCs, taken before TCRalphabeta/CD19-depleted stem cell transplant. This receptor was identified in a child younger than 10 with inherited bone marrow failure, due to receive a stem cell transplant.

The CDR3 reads CASSQEETSGTDTQYF. As DNA, the CDR3 is TGTGCCAGCAGCCAAGAGGAGACTAGCGGCACAGATACGCAGTATTTT. V gene TRBV4-2 combines with J gene TRBJ2-3; 8 bases align to TRBD2. After removal of 0 bases from V and 1 base from J, the junction contained 3 bases not matched to a gene. The CDR3 covers 16 residues. The germline V gene has CDR1 LGHNA and CDR2 YNFKEQ.